This TCR beta chain was identified during a study of blood T cell repertoires in COVID-19 (dated by TCRdb to about 2020). Background for the entire study: Samples from collaborators originated in the United States, Italy and Spain and spanned both the acute and convalescent phases of COVID-19. The repertoires were released in a freely available public database intended as a resource for research on the immune response to SARS-CoV-2. The prospective study material was composed of cDNA or gDNA derived from T cells, B-cell-depleted T cells, or PBMCs. The sample metadata nearly always contained a de-identified subject ID, COVID-19 status, age in years and sex. The samples were drawn from the first 160 participants of the ongoing ImmuneRACE study and from 1,254 subjects provided by 6 global collaborators. Where available, HLA class I and class II types were taken from metadata supplied by the sample provider and were not determined by assay-based typing. Subjects who had been exposed to COVID-19, were actively infected with it, or had recovered from it provided the deeply sampled blood TCRbeta repertoires that made up the dataset. Overall study results and their limits: Clinical and demographic metadata were provided uncurated, with the amount varying by source and participant.

TCRbeta CDR3 regions were amplified from genomic DNA by means of the immunoSEQ Assay, a bias-controlled multiplex PCR. Processing in the source paper ran as follows. Nucleated cell counts per sample were estimated from amplification of reference gene primers within the assay. To quantify the absolute abundance of each unique TCRbeta CDR3 rearrangement, sequence reads were collapsed and filtered. For each sample, productive Simpson clonality was calculated by taking the square root of Simpson's diversity index across productive rearrangements. TCRdb holds this immuneACCESS table with in-frame rearrangements only. Some clones are missing; in checked studies, unresolved V genes explain under half, and the rest has no known cause. V and J calls and clone size are as listed in that table; D and trimming were resolved from the DNA. The sample table contains under 140,000 clones; only one count was recorded for about three quarters of them. Roughly 17% of the sample goes to the ten largest clones.

This clone occurred a few times. Its antigen is currently not known. There are no base qualities to consult, and no much larger clone falls within one base. Collaborating institutions collected whole blood in K2EDTA tubes following their own protocols. Collaborator samples were shipped for TCRbeta analysis as frozen whole blood, isolated PBMCs, or DNA extracted from either sample type. Sequenced input: peripheral blood. The TCR originated in a woman of 80 years or more with active or convalescent COVID-19.

The DNA reads as follows: TGTGCCACCGTGGGTGACAGGGGCGAAGCTTTCTTT. It codes for CATVGDRGEAFF. This chain is built from TRBV24-1 and TRBJ1-1; a stretch of 8 junction bases matches TRBD1. The germline V and J ends show losses of 9 bases and 8 bases respectively, and no gene match explains 7 bases of the junction. Its CDR3 holds 12 amino acids, cysteine through phenylalanine. This entry keeps only the CDR3 DNA: 36 bases, framed from base 1. The germline V gene encodes CDR1 KGHDR and CDR2 SFDVKD.